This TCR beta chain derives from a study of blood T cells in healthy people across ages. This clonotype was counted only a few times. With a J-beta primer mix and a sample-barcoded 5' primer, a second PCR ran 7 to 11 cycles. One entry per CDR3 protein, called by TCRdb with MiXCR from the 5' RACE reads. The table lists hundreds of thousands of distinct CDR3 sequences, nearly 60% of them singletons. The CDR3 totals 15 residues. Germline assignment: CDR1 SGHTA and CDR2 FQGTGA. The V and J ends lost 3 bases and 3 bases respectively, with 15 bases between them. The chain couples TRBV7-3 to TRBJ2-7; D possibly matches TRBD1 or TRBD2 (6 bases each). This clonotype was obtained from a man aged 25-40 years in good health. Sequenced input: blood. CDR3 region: CASSLEGRGFYEQYF. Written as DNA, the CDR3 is TGTGCCAGCAGCTTGGAGGGCAGGGGTTTCTACGAGCAGTACTTC.